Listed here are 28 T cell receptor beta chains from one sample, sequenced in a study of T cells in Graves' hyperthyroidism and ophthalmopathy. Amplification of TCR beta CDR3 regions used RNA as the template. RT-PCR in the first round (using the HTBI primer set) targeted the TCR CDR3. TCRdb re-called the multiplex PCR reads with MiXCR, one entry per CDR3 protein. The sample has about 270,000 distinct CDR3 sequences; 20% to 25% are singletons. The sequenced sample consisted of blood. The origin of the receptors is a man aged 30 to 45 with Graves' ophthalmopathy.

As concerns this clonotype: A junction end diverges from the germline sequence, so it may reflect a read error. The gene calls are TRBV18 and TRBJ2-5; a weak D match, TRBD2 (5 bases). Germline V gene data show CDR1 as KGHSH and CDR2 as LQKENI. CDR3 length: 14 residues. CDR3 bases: TGTGCCAGCTCCCCACTGGAGGAGTCGGAGACCCAGTACTTC. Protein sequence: CASSPLEESETQYF.

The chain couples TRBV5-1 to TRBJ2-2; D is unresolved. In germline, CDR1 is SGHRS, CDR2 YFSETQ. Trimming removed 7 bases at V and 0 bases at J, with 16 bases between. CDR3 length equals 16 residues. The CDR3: CASSRTVQSNTGELFF. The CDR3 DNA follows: TGCGCCAGCTCCCGGACGGTACAATCGAACACCGGGGAGCTGTTTTTT.

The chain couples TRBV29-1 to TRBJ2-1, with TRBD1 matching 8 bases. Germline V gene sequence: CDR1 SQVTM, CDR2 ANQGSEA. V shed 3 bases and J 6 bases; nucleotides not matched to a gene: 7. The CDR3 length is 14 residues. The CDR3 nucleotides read TGCAGCGTTGATTCCCAGGGGGCGGGCAATGAGCAGTTCTTC. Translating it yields CSVDSQGAGNEQFF.

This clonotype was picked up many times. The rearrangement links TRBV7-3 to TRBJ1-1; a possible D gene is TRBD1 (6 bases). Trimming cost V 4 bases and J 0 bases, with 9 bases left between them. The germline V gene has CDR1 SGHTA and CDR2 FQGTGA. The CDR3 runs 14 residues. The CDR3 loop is CASSSGQLNTEAFF. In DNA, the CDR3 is TGTGCCAGCAGCTCCGGACAGTTGAACACTGAAGCTTTCTTT.

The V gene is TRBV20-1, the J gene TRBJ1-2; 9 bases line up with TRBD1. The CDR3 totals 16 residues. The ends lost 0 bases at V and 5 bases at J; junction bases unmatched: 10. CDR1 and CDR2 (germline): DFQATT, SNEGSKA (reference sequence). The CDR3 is CSARDNSVGQGYGYTF. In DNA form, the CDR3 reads TGCAGTGCTAGAGATAATTCCGTCGGACAGGGGTATGGCTACACCTTC.

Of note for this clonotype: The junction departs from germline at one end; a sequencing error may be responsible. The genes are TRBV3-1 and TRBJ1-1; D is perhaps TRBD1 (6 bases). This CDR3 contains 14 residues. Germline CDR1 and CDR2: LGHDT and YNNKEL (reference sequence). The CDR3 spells CASSHGTGGTEALF. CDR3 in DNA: TGTGCCAGCAGCCACGGGACTGGGGGCACTGAAGCTCTCTTT.

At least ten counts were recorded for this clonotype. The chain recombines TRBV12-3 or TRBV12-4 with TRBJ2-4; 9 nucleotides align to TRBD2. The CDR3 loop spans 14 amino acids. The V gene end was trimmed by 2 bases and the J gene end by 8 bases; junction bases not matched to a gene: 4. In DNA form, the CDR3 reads TGTGCCAGCAGTTTACCCGGGACTAGCTACATTCAGTACTTC. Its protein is CASSLPGTSYIQYF.

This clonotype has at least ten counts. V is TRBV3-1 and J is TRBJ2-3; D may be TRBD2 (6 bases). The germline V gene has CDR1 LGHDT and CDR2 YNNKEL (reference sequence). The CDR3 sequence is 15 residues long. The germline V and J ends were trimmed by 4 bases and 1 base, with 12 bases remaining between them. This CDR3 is CASSPSSSGTDTQYF. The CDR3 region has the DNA TGTGCCAGCAGCCCATCTTCTAGCGGCACAGATACGCAGTATTTT.

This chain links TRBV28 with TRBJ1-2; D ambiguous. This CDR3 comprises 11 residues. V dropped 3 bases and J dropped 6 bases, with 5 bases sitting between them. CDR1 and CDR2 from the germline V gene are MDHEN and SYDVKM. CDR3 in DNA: TGTGCCAGCAGTTTCCTCCATGGCTACACCTTC. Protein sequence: CASSFLHGYTF.

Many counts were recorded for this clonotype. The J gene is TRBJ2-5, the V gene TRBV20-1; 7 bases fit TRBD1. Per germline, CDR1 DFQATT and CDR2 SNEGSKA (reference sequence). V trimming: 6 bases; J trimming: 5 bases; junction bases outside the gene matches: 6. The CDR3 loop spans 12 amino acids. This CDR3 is CSAHRGFETQYF. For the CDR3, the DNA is TGCAGTGCCCACAGGGGTTTCGAGACCCAGTACTTC.

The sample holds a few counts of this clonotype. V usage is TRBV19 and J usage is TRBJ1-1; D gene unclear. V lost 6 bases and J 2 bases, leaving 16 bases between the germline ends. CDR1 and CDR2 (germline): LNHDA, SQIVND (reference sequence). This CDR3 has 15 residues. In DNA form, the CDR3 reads TGTGCCAGTAGGAACCGAGAACCCCCCAACACTGAAGCTTTCTTT. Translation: CASRNREPPNTEAFF. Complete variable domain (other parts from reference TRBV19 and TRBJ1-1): DGGITQSPKYLFRKEGQNVTLSCEQNLNHDAMYWYRQDPGQGLRLIYYSQIVNDFQKGDIAEGYSVSREKKESFPLTVTSAQKNPTAFYLCASRNREPPNTEAFFGQGTRLTVV.

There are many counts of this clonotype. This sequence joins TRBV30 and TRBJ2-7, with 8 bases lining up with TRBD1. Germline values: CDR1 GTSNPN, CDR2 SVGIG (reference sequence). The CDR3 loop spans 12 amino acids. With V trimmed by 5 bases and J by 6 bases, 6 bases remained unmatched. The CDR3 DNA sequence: TGTGCCTGGGGAAAACAGGGGGGCGAGCAGTACTTC. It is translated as CAWGKQGGEQYF.

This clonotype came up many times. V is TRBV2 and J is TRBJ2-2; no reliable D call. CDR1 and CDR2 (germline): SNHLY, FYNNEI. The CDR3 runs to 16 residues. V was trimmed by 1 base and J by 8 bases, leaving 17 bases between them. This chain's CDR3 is CASSEELPGTKGELFF. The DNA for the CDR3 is TGTGCCAGCAGTGAAGAGCTCCCAGGAACGAAGGGGGAGCTGTTTTTT.

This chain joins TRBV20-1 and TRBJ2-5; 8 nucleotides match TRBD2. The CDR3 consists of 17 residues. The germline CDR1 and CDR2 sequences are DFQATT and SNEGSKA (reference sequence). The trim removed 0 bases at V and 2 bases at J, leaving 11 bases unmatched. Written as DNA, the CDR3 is TGCAGTGCTAGAGATCCCTGGGCTAGCGGGCGACAAGAGACCCAGTACTTC. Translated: CSARDPWASGRQETQYF.

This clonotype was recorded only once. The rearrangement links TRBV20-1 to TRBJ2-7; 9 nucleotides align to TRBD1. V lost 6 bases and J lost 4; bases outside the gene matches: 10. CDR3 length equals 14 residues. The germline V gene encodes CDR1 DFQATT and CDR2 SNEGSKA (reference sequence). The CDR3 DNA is TGCAGTGCCCCGGGACAGGGAATGGGGTACGAGCAGTACTTC. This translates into CSAPGQGMGYEQYF.

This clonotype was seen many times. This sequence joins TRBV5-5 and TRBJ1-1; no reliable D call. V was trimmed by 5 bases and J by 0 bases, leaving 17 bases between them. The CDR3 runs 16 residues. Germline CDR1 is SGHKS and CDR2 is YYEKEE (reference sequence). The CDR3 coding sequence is TGTGCCAGCAGTCCCGGGAGATCTAACATGAACACTGAAGCTTTCTTT. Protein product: CASSPGRSNMNTEAFF.

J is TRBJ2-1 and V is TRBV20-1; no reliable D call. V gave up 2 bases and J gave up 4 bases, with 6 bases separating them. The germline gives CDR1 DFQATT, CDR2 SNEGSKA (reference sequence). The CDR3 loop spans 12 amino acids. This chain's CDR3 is CSARKAYNEQFF. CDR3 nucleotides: TGCAGTGCTAGAAAAGCTTACAATGAGCAGTTCTTC.

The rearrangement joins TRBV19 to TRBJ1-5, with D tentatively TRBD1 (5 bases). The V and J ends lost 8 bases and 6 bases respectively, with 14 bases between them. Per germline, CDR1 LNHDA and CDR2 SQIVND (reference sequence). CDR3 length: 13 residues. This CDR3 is CASSIREGQPQHF. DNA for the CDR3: TGTGCCAGTTCGATCAGGGAGGGTCAGCCCCAGCATTTT.

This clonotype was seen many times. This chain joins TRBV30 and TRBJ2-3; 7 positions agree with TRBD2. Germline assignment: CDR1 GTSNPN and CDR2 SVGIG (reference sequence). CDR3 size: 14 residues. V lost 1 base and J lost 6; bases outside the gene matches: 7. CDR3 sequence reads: CAWSGSGAGDTQYF. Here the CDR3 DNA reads TGTGCCTGGAGTGGAAGCGGGGCTGGGGATACGCAGTATTTT.

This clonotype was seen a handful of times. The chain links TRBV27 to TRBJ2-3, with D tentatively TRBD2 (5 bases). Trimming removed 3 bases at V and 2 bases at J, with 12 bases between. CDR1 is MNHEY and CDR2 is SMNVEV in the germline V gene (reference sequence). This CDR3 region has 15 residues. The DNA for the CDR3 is TGTGCCAGCAGTTTTGGAAGCGGTGACACAGATACGCAGTATTTT. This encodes CASSFGSGDTDTQYF.

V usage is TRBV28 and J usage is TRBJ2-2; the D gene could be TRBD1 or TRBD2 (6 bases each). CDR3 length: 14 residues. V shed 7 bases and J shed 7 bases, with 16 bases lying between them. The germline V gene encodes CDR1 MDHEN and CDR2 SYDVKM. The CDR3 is CASTIGGRDGELFF. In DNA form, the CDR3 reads TGTGCCAGCACCATAGGGGGGCGAGACGGGGAGCTGTTTTTT. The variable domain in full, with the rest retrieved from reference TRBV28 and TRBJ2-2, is DVKVTQSSRYLVKRTGEKVFLECVQDMDHENMFWYRQDPGLGLRLIYFSYDVKMKEKGDIPEGYSVSREKKERFSLILESASTNQTSMYLCASTIGGRDGELFFGEGSRLTVL.

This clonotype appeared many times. Written as DNA, the CDR3 is TGTGCCTGGAGCCCCACCGGGACAGGGGACAAAAAACTGTTTTTT. Translating it yields CAWSPTGTGDKKLFF. V usage is TRBV30 and J usage is TRBJ1-4; 10 bases line up with TRBD1. Germline V gives CDR1 GTSNPN, CDR2 SVGIG (reference sequence). This CDR3 region has 15 residues. V lost 3 bases and J lost 9; bases outside the gene matches: 10.

The CDR3 region has the DNA TGTGCCAGCAGCGCCACCGGGACAGTGGTCCGAAACACTGAAGCTTTCTTT. It specifies CASSATGTVVRNTEAFF. The rearrangement joins TRBV7-9 to TRBJ1-1, with 7 bases that match TRBD1. The J segment lost 2 bases and the V segment lost 5 bases, leaving 14 bases of the junction unmatched. The germline CDR1 and CDR2 sequences are SEHNR and FQNEAQ (reference sequence). CDR3 size: 17 residues.

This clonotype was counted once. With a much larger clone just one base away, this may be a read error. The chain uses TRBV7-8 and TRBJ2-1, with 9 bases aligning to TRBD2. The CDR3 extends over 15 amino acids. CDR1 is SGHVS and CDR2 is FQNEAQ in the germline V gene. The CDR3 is CASSLGTSAYNEQLF. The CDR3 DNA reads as TGTGCCAGCAGCTTAGGGACTAGCGCCTACAATGAGCAGCTCTTC.

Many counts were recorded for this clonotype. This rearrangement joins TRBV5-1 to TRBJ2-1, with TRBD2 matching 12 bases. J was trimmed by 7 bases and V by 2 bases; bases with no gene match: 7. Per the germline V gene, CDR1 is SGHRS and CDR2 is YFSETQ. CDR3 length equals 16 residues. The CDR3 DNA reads TGCGCCAGCAGCTTTCTAGCGGGAGGGTCGGGGAATGAGCAGTTCTTC. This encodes CASSFLAGGSGNEQFF.

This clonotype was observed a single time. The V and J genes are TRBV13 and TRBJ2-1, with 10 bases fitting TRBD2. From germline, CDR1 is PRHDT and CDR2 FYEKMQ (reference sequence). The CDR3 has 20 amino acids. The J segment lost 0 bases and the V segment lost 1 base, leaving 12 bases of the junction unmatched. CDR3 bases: TGTGCCAGCAGCTTAGTGGGGCTAGCGGGAGCCCCCAGCTCCTACAATGAGCAGTTCTTC. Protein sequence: CASSLVGLAGAPSSYNEQFF.

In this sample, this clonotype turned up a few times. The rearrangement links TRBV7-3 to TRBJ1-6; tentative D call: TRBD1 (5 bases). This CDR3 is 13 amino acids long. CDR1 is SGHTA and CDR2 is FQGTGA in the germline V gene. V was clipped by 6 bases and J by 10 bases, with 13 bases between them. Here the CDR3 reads CASRATGLSPLHF. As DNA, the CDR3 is TGTGCCAGCAGAGCCACGGGACTCTCACCCCTCCACTTT.

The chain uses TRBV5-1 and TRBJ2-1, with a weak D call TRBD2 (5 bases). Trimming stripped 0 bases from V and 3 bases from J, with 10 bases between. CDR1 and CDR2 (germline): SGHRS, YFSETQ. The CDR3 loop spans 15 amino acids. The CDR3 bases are TGCGCCAGCAGCTTGGTGGAGGCGGGCTACAATGAGCAGTTCTTC. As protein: CASSLVEAGYNEQFF.